This passage covers 13 T cell receptor beta chains from one sample sequenced in a study of regulatory dendritic cells for organ transplantation. These TCRs' antigens remain unknown. CFSE-labeled sorted T cells met regulatory or mature dendritic cells for 5 days. Measured with immunoSEQ multiplex PCR; TCRdb has only the in-frame clones, and not every one. The sample records roughly 23,000 clones, about 85% being singletons. Sequencing was done on a sample of naive CD4+ T cells from blood cultured with dendritic cells. The subset here: CD45RA+ naive T cells. The origin of the receptors is a human donor in good health.

This clone was detected once. The CDR3 sequence is CASSLTDTGSYEQYF. Here the CDR3 DNA reads TGTGCCAGCAGCTTAACGGATACAGGTAGCTACGAGCAGTACTTC. The chain combines TRBV7-2 with TRBJ2-7; maybe TRBD1 (5 bases). V lost 2 bases to trimming and J lost 3 bases, with 14 bases between them. Germline CDR1 and CDR2: SGHTA and FQGNSA. The CDR3 spans 15 residues.

The chain recombines TRBV7-8 with TRBJ1-4; D gene uncertain. Germline CDR1 is SGHVS and CDR2 is FQNEAQ. The V end lost 2 bases, the J end lost 0 bases, and 10 bases lay between the germline ends. CDR3 length: 16 amino acids. The CDR3 loop reads CASSLSAGATNEKLFF. The CDR3 nucleotides read TGTGCCAGCAGCTTATCTGCCGGTGCAACTAATGAAAAACTGTTTTTT.

This clone was seen a single time. The V and J genes are TRBV9 and TRBJ1-2; the match to TRBD1 covers 7 bases. The CDR3 runs to 14 residues. The J segment lost 5 bases and the V segment lost 3 bases, leaving 7 bases of the junction unmatched. Germline V gene sequence: CDR1 SGDLS, CDR2 YYNGEE. CDR3 DNA sequence: TGTGCCAGCAGCGGGGGACAGTTTCAGTATGGCTACACCTTC. It codes for CASSGGQFQYGYTF.

V gene TRBV5-1 combines with J gene TRBJ2-1; 10 positions match TRBD2. The CDR3 consists of 15 residues. Looked up from germline, CDR1 is SGHRS and CDR2 is YFSETQ. V trimming: 4 bases; J trimming: 6 bases; junction bases outside the gene matches: 7. CDR3 coding DNA: TGCGCCAGCAGCCCCTTAGCGGGAGGTATCAATGAGCAGTTCTTC. This codes for CASSPLAGGINEQFF.

This sequence joins TRBV30 and TRBJ2-7; a weak D match, TRBD1 (7 bases). The CDR3 consists of 15 residues. Trimming stripped 4 bases from V and 4 bases from J, with 20 bases between. CDR1 and CDR2 (germline): GTSNPN, SVGIG (reference sequence). DNA for the CDR3: TGTGCCTGGACCCCCCAAGACAGGGCGGGGTACGAGCAGTACTTC. Its translation is CAWTPQDRAGYEQYF.

This chain links TRBV28 with TRBJ2-7; 8 nucleotides align to TRBD2. The germline V gene encodes CDR1 MDHEN and CDR2 SYDVKM. V gave up 4 bases and J gave up 4 bases; unmatched junction bases: 12. The CDR3 spans 16 residues. The CDR3 sequence is CASSSKSGSKRYEQYF. CDR3 in DNA: TGTGCCAGCAGTTCTAAAAGCGGGAGTAAAAGGTACGAGCAGTACTTC.

DNA for the CDR3: TGTGCCAGCAGCATAGGGACAGCGGGAGAAAAACTGTTTTTT. Protein sequence: CASSIGTAGEKLFF. This chain links TRBV7-3 with TRBJ1-4, with 7 positions matching TRBD1. The CDR3 loop spans 14 amino acids. Germline-derived CDR1 and CDR2 are SGHTA and FQGTGA. Unmatched junction bases numbered 8, after V lost 5 bases and J lost 8 bases.

The rearrangement links TRBV7-3 to TRBJ1-1; TRBD1 agrees at 7 bases. The CDR3 is 19 residues long. Germline V gives CDR1 SGHTA, CDR2 FQGTGA. With V trimmed by 5 bases and J by 0 bases, 18 bases remained unmatched. The CDR3 bases are TGTGCCAGCAGCGAACAGCTTGGGACTCCCGGACAGGTGAACACTGAAGCTTTCTTT. Translating gives CASSEQLGTPGQVNTEAFF.

This chain links TRBV9 with TRBJ2-1; D is unclear. Trimming stripped 3 bases from V and 7 bases from J, with 8 bases between. CDR3 length equals 12 residues. Germline V lookup: CDR1 SGDLS, CDR2 YYNGEE. CDR3 in DNA: TGTGCCAGCAGCGGTCTAGTGAATGAGCAGTTCTTC. Translation: CASSGLVNEQFF.

V usage is TRBV10-3 and J usage is TRBJ1-3; 12 bases align to TRBD1. The CDR3 consists of 18 residues. Germline-derived CDR1 and CDR2 are ENHRY and SYGVKD. V gave up 3 bases and J gave up 1 base; unmatched junction bases: 7. In DNA, the CDR3 is TGTGCCATCAGTGAACAAGCGGGACAGGGGGCATCTGGAAACACCATATATTTT. This gives the protein CAISEQAGQGASGNTIYF.

The gene calls are TRBV19 and TRBJ1-1; possible D gene TRBD1, 6 bases. V dropped 7 bases and J dropped 6 bases, with 21 bases sitting between them. The CDR3 totals 15 residues. Germline CDR1 LNHDA, CDR2 SQIVND (reference sequence). CDR3 sequence (DNA): TGTGCCAGTACAAAACGTGACAGGCCCGGGGCTGAAGCTTTCTTT. Translation gives CASTKRDRPGAEAFF.

The chain carries TRBV2 and TRBJ2-3; possible D gene TRBD1, 5 bases. Germline V lookup: CDR1 SNHLY, CDR2 FYNNEI. Trimming left V 2 bases short and J 2 bases short, with 14 bases between. The CDR3 contains 16 residues. The CDR3 sequence is CASSEREQDVTDTQYF. The CDR3 bases are TGTGCCAGCAGTGAAAGAGAACAGGACGTCACAGATACGCAGTATTTT.

This clone turned up a few times. The chain uses TRBV30 and TRBJ2-3; D is unresolved. CDR1 is GTSNPN and CDR2 is SVGIG in the germline V gene (reference sequence). This CDR3 is built from 15 residues. V dropped 0 bases and J dropped 0 bases, with 10 bases sitting between them. The CDR3, as DNA: TGTGCCTGGAGTGTCAGATACACTAGCACAGATACGCAGTATTTT. The encoded protein is CAWSVRYTSTDTQYF.